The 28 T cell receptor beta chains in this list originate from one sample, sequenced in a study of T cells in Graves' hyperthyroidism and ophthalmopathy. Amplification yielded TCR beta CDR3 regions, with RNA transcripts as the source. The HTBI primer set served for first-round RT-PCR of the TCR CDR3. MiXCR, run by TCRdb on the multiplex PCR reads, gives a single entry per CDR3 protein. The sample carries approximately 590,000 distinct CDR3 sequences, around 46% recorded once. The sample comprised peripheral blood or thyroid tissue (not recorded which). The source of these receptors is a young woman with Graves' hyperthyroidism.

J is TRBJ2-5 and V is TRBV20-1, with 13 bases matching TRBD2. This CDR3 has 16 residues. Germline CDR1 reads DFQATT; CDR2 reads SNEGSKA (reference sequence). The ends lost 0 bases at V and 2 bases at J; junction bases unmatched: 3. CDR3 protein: CSARDRTSGGQETQYF. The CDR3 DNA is TGCAGTGCTAGAGACAGGACTAGCGGGGGACAAGAGACCCAGTACTTC.

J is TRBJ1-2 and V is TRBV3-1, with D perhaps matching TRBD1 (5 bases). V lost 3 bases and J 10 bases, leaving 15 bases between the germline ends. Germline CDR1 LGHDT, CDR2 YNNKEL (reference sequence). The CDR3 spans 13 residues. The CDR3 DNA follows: TGTGCCAGCAGCCATTGGGGGAGCGACGTCTACACCTTC. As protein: CASSHWGSDVYTF.

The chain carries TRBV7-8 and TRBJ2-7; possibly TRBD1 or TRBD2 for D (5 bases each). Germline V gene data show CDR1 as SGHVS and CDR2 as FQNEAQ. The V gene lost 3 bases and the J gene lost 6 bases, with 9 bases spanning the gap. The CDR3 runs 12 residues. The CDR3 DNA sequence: TGTGCCAGCAGCTTCCGGGGCGGCGAGCAGTACTTC. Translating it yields CASSFRGGEQYF.

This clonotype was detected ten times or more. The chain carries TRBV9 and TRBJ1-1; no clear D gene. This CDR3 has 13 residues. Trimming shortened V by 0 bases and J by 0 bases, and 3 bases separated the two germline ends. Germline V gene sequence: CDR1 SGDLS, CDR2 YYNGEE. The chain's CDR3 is CASSVEMNTEAFF. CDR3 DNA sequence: TGTGCCAGCAGCGTAGAGATGAACACTGAAGCTTTCTTT.

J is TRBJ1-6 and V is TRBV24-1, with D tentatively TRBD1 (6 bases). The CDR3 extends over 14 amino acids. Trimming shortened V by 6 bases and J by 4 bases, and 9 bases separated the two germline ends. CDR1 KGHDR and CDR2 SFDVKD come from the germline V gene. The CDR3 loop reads CATSSGTYNSPLHF. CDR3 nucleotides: TGTGCCACCAGTAGCGGGACATATAATTCACCCCTCCACTTT.

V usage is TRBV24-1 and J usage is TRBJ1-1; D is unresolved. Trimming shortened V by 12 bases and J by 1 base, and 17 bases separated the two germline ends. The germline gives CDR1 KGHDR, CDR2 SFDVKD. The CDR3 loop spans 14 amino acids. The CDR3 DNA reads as TGTGCCTGGAGTTCGGGAAGAGGGAACACTGAAGCTTTCTTT. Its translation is CAWSSGRGNTEAFF.

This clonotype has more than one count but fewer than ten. The CDR3 protein is CASRGQGVNTEAFF. CDR3 nucleotide sequence: TGTGCCAGCAGGGGACAGGGGGTGAACACTGAAGCTTTCTTT. The chain links TRBV2 to TRBJ1-1; 11 nucleotides line up with TRBD1. The germline V gene has CDR1 SNHLY and CDR2 FYNNEI. There are 14 residues in the CDR3. The junction had 0 bases not matched to a gene; V was cut back by 6 bases and J by 0 bases.

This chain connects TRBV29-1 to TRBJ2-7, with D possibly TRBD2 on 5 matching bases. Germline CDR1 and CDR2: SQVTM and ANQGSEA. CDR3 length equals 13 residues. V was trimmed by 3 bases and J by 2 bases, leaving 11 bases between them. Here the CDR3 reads CSVEDGGAYEQYF. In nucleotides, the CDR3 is TGCAGCGTTGAGGACGGAGGAGCCTACGAGCAGTACTTC.

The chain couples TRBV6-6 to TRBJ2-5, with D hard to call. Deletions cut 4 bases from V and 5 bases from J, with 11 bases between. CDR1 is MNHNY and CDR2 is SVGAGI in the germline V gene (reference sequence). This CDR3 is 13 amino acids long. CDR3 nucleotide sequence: TGTGCCAGCAGTTTTAGGGCCCCGGAGACCCAGTACTTC. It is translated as CASSFRAPETQYF.

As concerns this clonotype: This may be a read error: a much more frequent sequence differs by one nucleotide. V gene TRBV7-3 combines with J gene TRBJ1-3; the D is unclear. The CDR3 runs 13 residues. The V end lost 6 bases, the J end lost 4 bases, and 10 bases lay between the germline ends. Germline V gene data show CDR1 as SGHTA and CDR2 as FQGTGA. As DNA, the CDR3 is TGTGCCAGCAGACTTTCATTCGGAAACACCATATATTTT. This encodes CASRLSFGNTIYF.

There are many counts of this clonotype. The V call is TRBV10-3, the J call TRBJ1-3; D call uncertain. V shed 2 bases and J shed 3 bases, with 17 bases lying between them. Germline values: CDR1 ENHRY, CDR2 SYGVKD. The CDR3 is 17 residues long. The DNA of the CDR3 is TGTGCCATCAGTGAGCCCGACACAAGGCGTCATGGAAACACCATATATTTT. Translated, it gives CAISEPDTRRHGNTIYF.

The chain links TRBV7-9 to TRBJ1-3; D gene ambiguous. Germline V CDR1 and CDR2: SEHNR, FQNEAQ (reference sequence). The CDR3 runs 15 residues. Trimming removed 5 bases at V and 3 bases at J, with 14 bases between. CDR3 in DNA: TGTGCCAGCAGCCAAGCCCTCGTGTTTGGAAACACCATATATTTT. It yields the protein CASSQALVFGNTIYF. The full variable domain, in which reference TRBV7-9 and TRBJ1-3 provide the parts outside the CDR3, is DTGVSQNPRHKITKRGQNVTFRCDPISEHNRLYWYRQTLGQGPEFLTYFQNEAQLEKSRLLSDRFSAERPKGSFSTLEIQRTEQGDSAMYLCASSQALVFGNTIYFGEGSWLTVV.

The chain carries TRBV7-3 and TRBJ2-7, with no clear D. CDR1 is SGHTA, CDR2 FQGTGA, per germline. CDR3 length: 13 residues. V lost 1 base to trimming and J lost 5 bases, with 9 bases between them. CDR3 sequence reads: CASSLMGKHEQYF. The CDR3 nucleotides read TGTGCCAGCAGCTTAATGGGGAAACACGAGCAGTACTTC.

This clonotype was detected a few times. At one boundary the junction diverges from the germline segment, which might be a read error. CDR3 sequence (DNA): TGCGCCAGCAGCTCAGGACACTCTCGAAACACCATATATTTT. It is translated as CASSSGHSRNTIYF. This rearrangement joins TRBV5-1 to TRBJ1-3; a possible D gene is TRBD1 (5 bases). Germline V lookup: CDR1 SGHRS, CDR2 YFSETQ. This CDR3 is 14 amino acids long.

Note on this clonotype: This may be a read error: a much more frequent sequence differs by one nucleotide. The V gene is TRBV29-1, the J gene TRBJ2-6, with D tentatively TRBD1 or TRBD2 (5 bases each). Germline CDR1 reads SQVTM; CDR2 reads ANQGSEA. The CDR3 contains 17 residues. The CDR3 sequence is CSVEDRGQSSGANVLIF. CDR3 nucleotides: TGCAGCGTTGAAGATCGGGGTCAGAGCTCTGGGGCCAACGTCCTGATTTTC.

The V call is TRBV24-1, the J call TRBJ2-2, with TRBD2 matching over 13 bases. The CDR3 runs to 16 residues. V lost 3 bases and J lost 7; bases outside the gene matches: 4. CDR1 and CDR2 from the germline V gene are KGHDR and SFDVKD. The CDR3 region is CATSDHGTSGIGELFF. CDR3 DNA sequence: TGTGCCACCAGTGATCACGGGACTAGCGGGATCGGGGAGCTGTTTTTT.

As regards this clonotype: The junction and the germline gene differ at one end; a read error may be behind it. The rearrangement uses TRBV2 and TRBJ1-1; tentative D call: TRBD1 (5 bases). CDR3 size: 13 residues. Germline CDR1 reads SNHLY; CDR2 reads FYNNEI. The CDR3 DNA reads TGTGCCATCAGTGGGGACGGATACTCTGAAGCTTTCTTT. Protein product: CAISGDGYSEAFF.

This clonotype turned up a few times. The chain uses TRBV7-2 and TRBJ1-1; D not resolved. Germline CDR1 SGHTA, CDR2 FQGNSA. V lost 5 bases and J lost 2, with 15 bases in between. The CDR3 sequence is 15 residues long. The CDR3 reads CASSPLGGLNTEAFF. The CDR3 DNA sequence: TGTGCCAGCAGCCCCCTGGGAGGGCTAAACACTGAAGCTTTCTTT.

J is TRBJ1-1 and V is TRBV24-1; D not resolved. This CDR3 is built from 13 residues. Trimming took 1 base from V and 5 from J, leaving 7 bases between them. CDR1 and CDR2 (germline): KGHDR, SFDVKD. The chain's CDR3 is CATSDLGSTEAFF. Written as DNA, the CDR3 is TGTGCCACCAGTGATTTAGGGAGTACTGAAGCTTTCTTT.

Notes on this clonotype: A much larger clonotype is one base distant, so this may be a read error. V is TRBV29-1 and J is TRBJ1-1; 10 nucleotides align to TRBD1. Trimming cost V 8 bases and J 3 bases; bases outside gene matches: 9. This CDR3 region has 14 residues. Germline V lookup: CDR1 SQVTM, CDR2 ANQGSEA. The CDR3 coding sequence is TGCAGCATTCGGGACAGGGGTCAGGACACTGAAGCTTTCTTT. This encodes CSIRDRGQDTEAFF.

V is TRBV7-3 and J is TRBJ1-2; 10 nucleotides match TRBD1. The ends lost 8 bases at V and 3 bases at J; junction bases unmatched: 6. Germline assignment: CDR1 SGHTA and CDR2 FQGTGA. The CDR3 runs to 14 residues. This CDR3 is CASPPGTGDYGYTF. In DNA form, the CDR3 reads TGTGCCAGCCCTCCCGGGACAGGGGACTATGGCTACACCTTC.

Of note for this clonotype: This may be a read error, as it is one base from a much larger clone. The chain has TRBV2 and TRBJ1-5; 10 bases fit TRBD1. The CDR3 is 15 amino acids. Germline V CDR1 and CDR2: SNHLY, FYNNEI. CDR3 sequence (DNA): TGTACCAGCAAGGACAGGGGGATTAGCAATCAGCCCCAGCATTTT. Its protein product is CTSKDRGISNQPQHF.

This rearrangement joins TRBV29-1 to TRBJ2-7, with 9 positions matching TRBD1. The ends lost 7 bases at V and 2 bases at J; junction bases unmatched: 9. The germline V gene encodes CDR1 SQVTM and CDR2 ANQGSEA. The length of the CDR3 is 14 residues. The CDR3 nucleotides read TGCAGCGCTAGACAGGGGGGGCAGCCCTACGAGCAGTACTTC. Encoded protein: CSARQGGQPYEQYF.

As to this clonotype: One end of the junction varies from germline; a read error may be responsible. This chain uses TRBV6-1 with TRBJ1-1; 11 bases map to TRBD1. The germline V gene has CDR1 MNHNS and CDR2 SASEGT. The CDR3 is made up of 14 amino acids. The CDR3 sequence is CASREGTGGTEAFF. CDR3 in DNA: TGTGCCAGCAGGGAAGGGACAGGGGGCACTGAAGCTTTCTTT.

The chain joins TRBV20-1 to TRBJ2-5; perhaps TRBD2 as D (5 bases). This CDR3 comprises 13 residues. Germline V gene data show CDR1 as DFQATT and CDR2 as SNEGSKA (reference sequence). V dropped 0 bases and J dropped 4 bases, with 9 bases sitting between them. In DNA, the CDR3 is TGCAGTGCTAGAGATGACCTAGCAGAGACCCAGTACTTC. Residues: CSARDDLAETQYF.

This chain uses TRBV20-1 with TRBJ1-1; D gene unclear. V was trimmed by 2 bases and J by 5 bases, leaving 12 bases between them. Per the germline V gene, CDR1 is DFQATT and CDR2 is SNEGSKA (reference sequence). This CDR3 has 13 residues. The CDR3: CSARSERETEAFF. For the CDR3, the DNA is TGCAGTGCTAGATCCGAAAGGGAGACTGAAGCTTTCTTT.

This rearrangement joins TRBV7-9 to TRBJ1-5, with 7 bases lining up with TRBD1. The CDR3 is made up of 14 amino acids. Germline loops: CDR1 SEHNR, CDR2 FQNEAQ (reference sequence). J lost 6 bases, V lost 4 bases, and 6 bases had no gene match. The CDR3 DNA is TGTGCCAGCAGCTCCCTAGCAGGGGGTCAGCCCCAGCATTTT. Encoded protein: CASSSLAGGQPQHF.

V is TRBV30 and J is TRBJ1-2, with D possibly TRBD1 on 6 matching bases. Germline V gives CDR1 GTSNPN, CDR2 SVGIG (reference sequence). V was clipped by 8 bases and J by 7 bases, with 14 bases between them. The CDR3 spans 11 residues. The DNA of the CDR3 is TGTGCCCACAGGGCTTTGGTTGGCTACACCTTC. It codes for CAHRALVGYTF.